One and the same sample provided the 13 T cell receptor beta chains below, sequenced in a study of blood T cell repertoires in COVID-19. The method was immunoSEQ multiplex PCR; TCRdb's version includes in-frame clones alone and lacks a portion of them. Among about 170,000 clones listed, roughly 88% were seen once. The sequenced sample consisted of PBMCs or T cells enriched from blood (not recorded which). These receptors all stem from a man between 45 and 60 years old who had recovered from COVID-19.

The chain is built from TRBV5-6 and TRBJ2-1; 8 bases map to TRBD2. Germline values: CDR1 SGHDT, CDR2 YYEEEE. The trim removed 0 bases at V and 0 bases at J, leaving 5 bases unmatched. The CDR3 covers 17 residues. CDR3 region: CASSLVAGPSSYNEQFF. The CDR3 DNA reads TGTGCCAGCAGCTTGGTAGCGGGGCCAAGCTCCTACAATGAGCAGTTCTTC. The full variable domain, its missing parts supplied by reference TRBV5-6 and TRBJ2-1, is DAGVTQSPTHLIKTRGQQVTLRCSPKSGHDTVSWYQQALGQGPQFIFQYYEEEERQRGNFPDRFSGHQFPNYSSELNVNALLLGDSALYLCASSLVAGPSSYNEQFFGPGTRLTVL.

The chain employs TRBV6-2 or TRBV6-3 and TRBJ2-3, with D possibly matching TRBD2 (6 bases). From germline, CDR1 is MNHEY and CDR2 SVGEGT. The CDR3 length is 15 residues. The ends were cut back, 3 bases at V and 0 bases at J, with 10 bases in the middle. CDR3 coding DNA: TGTGCCAGCAGTTATTCTAGCGAAAGCACAGATACGCAGTATTTT. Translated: CASSYSSESTDTQYF.

The CDR3 nucleotides are TGCAGCGTTGAAACAGGGAACTATGGCTACACCTTC. Residues: CSVETGNYGYTF. The chain couples TRBV29-1 to TRBJ1-2; tentatively, D is TRBD1 (6 bases). The CDR3 length is 12 residues. The V end was cut by 2 bases, the J end by 2 bases, with 6 bases between. Germline lookup yields CDR1 SQVTM and CDR2 ANQGSEA.

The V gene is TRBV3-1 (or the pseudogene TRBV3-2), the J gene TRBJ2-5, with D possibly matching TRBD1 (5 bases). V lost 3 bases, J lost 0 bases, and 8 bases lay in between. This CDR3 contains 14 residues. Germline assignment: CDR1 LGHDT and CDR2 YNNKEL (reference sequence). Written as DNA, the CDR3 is TGTGCCAGCAGCCACAGGGTAAACCAAGAGACCCAGTACTTC. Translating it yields CASSHRVNQETQYF.

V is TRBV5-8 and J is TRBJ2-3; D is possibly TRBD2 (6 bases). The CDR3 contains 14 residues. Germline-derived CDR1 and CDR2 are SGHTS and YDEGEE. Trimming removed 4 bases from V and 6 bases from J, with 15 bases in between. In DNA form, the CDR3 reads TGTGCCAGCAGCCTCGGAGGGGTTTCCGATACGCAGTATTTT. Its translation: CASSLGGVSDTQYF.

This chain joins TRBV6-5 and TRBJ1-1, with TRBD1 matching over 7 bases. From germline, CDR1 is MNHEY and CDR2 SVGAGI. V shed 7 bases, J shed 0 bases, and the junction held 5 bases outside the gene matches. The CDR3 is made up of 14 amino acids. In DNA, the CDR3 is TGTGCCAGCAATTGGGGACAGATGAACACTGAAGCTTTCTTT. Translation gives CASNWGQMNTEAFF.

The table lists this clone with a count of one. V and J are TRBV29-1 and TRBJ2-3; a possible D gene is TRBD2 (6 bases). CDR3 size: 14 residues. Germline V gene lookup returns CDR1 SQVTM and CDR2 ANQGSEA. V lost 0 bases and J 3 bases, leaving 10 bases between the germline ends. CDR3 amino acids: CSVEDRGSTDTQYF. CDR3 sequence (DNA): TGCAGCGTTGAAGATCGGGGGAGTACAGATACGCAGTATTTT.

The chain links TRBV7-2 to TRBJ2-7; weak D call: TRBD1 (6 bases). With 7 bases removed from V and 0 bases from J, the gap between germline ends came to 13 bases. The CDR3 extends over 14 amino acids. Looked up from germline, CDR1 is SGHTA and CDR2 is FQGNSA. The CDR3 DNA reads TGTGCCAGCACCTACTCACAGGGCTCCTACGAGCAGTACTTC. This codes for CASTYSQGSYEQYF.

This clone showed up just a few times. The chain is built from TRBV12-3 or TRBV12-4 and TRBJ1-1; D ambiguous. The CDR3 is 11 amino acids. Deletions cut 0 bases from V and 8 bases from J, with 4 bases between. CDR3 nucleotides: TGTGCCAGCAGTTTAGCCAGAGAAGCTTTCTTT. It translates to CASSLAREAFF.

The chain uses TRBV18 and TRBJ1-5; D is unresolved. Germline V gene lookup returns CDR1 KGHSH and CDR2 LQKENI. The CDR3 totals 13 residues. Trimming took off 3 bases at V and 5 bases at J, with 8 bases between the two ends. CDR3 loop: CASSPGQDQPQHF. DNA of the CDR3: TGTGCCAGCTCACCGGGTCAGGATCAGCCCCAGCATTTT.

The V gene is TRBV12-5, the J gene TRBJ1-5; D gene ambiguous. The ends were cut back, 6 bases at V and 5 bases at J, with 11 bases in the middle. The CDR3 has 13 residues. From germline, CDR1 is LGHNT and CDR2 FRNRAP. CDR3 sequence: CASGAGEYQPQHF. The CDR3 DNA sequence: TGTGCTAGTGGAGCCGGGGAGTATCAGCCCCAGCATTTT.

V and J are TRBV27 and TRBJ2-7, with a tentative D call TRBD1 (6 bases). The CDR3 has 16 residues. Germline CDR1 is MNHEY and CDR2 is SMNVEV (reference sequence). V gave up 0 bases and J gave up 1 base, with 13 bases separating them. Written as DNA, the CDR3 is TGTGCCAGCAGTTTATCGGGGGACATAAAATCCTACGAGCAGTACTTC. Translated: CASSLSGDIKSYEQYF.

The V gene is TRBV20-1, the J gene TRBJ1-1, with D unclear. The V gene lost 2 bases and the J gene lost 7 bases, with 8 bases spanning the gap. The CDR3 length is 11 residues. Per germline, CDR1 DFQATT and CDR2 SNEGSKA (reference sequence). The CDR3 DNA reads TGCAGTGCTAGAATCGAGAGTGAAGCTTTCTTT. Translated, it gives CSARIESEAFF.